This T cell receptor beta chain was identified in a study of CD8+CD57+ T cells in acquired aplastic anemia. Study-wide background: Sorted cells (CD4+ and CD8+) yielded DNA amounts that averaged approximately 2.9 ug. Findings and caveats of the study: About 29 sequences, all CD8+ CDR3, were shared between patients and controls. Statistical testing detected no significant gap in CD8+ Simpson's diversity between patients and controls.

This clonotype was observed a handful of times. Its antigen is not known. The template used for profiling TCR beta VDJ and CDR3 was genomic DNA. Each CDR3 protein gets one entry after TCRdb re-called the reads with MiXCR. The sample records 150,000 to 200,000 distinct CDR3 sequences, roughly 64% being singletons. The germline V gene encodes CDR1 SEHNR and CDR2 FQNEAQ (reference sequence). V was shortened by 3 bases and J by 7 bases, with 15 bases between the two germline ends. This CDR3 has 15 residues. This chain joins TRBV7-9 and TRBJ2-2; D may be TRBD2 (5 bases). The sequenced material came from sorted CD4+, CD8+, or CD8+CD57+ T cells (not recorded which) from PBMCs. The origin of this receptor is a human donor with severe aplastic anemia or a healthy control (not recorded which). CDR3 region: CASSFSGGGNGELFF. The CDR3 DNA sequence: TGTGCCAGCAGCTTCTCTGGCGGAGGTAACGGGGAGCTGTTTTTT.